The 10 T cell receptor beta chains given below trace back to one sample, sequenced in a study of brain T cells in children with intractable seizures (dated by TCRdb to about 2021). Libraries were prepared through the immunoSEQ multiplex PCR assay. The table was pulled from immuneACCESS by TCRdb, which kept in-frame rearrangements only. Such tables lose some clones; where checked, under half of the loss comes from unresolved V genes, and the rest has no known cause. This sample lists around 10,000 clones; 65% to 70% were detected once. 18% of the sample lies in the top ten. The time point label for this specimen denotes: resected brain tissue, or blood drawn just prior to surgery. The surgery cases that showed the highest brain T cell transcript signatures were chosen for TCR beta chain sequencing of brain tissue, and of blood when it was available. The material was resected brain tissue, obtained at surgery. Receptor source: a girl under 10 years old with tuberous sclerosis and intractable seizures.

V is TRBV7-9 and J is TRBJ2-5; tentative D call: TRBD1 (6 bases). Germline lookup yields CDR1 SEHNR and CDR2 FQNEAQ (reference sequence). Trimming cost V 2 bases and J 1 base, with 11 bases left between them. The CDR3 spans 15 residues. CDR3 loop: CASSLLTGPQETQYF. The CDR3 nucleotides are TGTGCCAGCAGCTTACTGACAGGCCCCCAAGAGACCCAGTACTTC. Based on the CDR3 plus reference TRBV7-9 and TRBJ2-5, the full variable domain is DTGVSQNPRHKITKRGQNVTFRCDPISEHNRLYWYRQTLGQGPEFLTYFQNEAQLEKSRLLSDRFSAERPKGSFSTLEIQRTEQGDSAMYLCASSLLTGPQETQYFGPGTRLLVL.

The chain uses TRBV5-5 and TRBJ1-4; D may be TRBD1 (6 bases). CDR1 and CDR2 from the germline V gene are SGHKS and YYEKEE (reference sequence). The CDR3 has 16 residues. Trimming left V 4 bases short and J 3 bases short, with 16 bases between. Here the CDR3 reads CASSLTLWTANEKLFF. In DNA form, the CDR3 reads TGTGCCAGCAGCCTTACTCTATGGACAGCTAATGAAAAACTGTTTTTT.

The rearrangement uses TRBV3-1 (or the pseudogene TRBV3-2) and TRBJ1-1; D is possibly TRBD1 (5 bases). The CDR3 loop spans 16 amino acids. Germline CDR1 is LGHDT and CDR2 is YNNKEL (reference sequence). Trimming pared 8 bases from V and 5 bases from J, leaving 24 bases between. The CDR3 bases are TGTGCCAGCGGAGGACGCTTTGGACGGGGGGGGACTGAAGCTTTCTTT. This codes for CASGGRFGRGGTEAFF.

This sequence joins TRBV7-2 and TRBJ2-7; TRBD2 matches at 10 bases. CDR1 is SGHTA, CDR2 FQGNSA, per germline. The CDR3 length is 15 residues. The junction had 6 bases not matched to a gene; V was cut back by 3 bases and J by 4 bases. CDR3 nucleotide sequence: TGTGCCAGCAGCTTTCGGACTAGCGGTGGGTACGAGCAGTACGTC. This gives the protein CASSFRTSGGYEQYV.

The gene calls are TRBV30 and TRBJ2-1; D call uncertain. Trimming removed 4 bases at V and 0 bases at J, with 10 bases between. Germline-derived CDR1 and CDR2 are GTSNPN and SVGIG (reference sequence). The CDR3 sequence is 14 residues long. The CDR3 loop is CAWNRGSSYNEQFF. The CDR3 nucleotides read TGTGCCTGGAATCGCGGAAGCTCCTACAATGAGCAGTTCTTC.

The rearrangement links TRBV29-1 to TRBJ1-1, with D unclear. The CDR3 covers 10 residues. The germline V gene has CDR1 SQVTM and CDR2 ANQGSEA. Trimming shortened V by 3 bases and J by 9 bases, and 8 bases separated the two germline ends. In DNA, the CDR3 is TGCAGCGTTGAGGTCCCCAAAGCTTTCTTT. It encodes CSVEVPKAFF.

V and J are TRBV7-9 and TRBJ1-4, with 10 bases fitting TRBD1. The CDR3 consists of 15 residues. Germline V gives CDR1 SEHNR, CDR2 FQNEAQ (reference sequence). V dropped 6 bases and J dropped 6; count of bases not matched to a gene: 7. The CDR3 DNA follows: TGTGCCAGCAGGCCTCCGGGGACAGGGGATGAAAAACTGTTTTTT. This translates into CASRPPGTGDEKLFF.

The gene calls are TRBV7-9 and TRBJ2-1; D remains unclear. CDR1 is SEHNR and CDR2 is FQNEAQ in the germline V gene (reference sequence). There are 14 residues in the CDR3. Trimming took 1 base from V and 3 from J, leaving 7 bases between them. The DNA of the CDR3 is TGTGCCAGCAGCTTAGGTGGTCGCTACAATGAGCAGTTCTTC. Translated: CASSLGGRYNEQFF.

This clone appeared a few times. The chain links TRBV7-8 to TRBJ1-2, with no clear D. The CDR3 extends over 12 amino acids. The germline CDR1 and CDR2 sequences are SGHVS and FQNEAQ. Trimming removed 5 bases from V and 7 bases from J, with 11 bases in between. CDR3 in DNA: TGTGCCAGCAGCCCCCGTTCGAGTGGCTACACCTTC. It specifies CASSPRSSGYTF.

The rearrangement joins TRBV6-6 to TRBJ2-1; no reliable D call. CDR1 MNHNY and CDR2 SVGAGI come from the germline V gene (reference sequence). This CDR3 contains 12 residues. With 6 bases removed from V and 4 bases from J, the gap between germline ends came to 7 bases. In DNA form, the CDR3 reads TGTGCCAGCAGCCCTGATTACAATGAGCAGTTCTTC. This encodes CASSPDYNEQFF.